The 10 T cell receptor beta chains below all came from one sample that was sequenced in a study of blood T cell repertoires in COVID-19. TCRdb's copy holds only in-frame clones and misses some; the assay was immunoSEQ multiplex PCR. The table includes around 400,000 clones, approximately 89% detected once. What was sequenced was peripheral blood. These receptors were collected from a woman in her thirties with COVID-19, enrolled during active disease.

The rearrangement links TRBV6-4 to TRBJ2-1; unclear D gene. The V and J ends lost 1 base and 6 bases respectively, with 7 bases between them. The CDR3 length is 13 residues. CDR1 and CDR2 from the germline V gene are MRHNA and SNTAGT. CDR3 residues: CASSDWRGNEQFF. CDR3 in DNA: TGTGCCAGCAGTGACTGGAGAGGCAATGAGCAGTTCTTC.

The chain combines TRBV19 with TRBJ1-5, with D unresolved. V gave up 4 bases and J gave up 5 bases, with 18 bases separating them. The V gene's germline CDR1 is LNHDA and CDR2 SQIVND (reference sequence). The CDR3 covers 16 residues. The DNA for the CDR3 is TGTGCCAGTAGTACGTCCTCCACTGATCTTCATCAGCCCCAGCATTTT. Encoded protein: CASSTSSTDLHQPQHF. The variable domain in full, with the rest retrieved from reference TRBV19 and TRBJ1-5, is DGGITQSPKYLFRKEGQNVTLSCEQNLNHDAMYWYRQDPGQGLRLIYYSQIVNDFQKGDIAEGYSVSREKKESFPLTVTSAQKNPTAFYLCASSTSSTDLHQPQHFGDGTRLSIL.

V is TRBV30 and J is TRBJ1-1, with D perhaps TRBD1 (6 bases). Deletions cut 4 bases from V and 2 bases from J, with 23 bases between. Germline CDR1 is GTSNPN and CDR2 is SVGIG (reference sequence). The CDR3 extends over 17 amino acids. The CDR3 coding sequence is TGTGCCTGGATTAAGTTGGGGGGGGCGAGGAGCAACACTGAAGCTTTCTTT. Protein: CAWIKLGGARSNTEAFF.

The chain recombines TRBV28 with TRBJ2-2, with D possibly TRBD1 on 6 matching bases. CDR1 MDHEN and CDR2 SYDVKM come from the germline V gene. The CDR3 spans 15 residues. V was clipped by 6 bases and J by 0 bases, with 11 bases between them. CDR3 residues: CASSDGQTNTGELFF. CDR3 nucleotides: TGTGCCAGCAGCGACGGACAGACGAACACCGGGGAGCTGTTTTTT.

The rearrangement links TRBV21-1 to TRBJ1-1; the table assigns TRBD1, which was not confirmed against the DNA. TRBV21-1 is termed a pseudogene. This CDR3 region has 17 residues. CDR3 protein: CASSKAAGQGGGTEAFF. The CDR3 DNA is TGTGCCAGCAGCAAAGCCGCTGGACAGGGTGGGGGAACTGAAGCTTTCTTT.

J is TRBJ2-4 and V is TRBV28; TRBD2 aligns across 11 bases. Germline CDR1 MDHEN, CDR2 SYDVKM. J gave up 6 bases and V 7 bases, and 5 bases lay outside the gene matches. There are 14 residues in the CDR3. The CDR3 region is CASTVAGGSNIQYF. The CDR3 DNA reads TGTGCCAGCACCGTAGCGGGAGGGTCAAACATTCAGTACTTC.

The V and J genes are TRBV6-6 and TRBJ1-1; D unresolved. Trimming removed 6 bases from V and 5 bases from J, with 7 bases in between. The CDR3 contains 11 residues. The germline V gene has CDR1 MNHNY and CDR2 SVGAGI (reference sequence). The CDR3 sequence: CASRARTEAFF. Written as DNA, the CDR3 is TGTGCCAGCAGAGCGCGGACTGAAGCTTTCTTT.

V and J are TRBV24-1 and TRBJ2-2, with 8 bases identical to TRBD1. Unmatched junction bases numbered 7, after V lost 5 bases and J lost 3 bases. There are 16 residues in the CDR3. The germline V gene encodes CDR1 KGHDR and CDR2 SFDVKD. The DNA for the CDR3 is TGTGCCACCAGTGGTGGACAGGGAATAGACACCGGGGAGCTGTTTTTT. Protein sequence: CATSGGQGIDTGELFF.

The chain is built from TRBV30 and TRBJ1-1; 8 positions agree with TRBD1. Trimming took 2 bases from V and 0 from J; bases not matched to a gene: 8. The CDR3 extends over 16 amino acids. The germline gives CDR1 GTSNPN, CDR2 SVGIG (reference sequence). CDR3 amino acids: CAWSRDRRFMNTEAFF. In DNA form, the CDR3 reads TGTGCCTGGAGTAGGGACAGGCGATTCATGAACACTGAAGCTTTCTTT.

The chain couples TRBV6-5 to TRBJ1-5; D ambiguous. The CDR3 has 15 residues. Trimming cost V 0 bases and J 5 bases, with 11 bases left between them. Germline V gene data show CDR1 as MNHEY and CDR2 as SVGAGI. Written as DNA, the CDR3 is TGTGCCAGCAGTTACTCGAGGAACGGGGATCAGCCCCAGCATTTT. Amino acid sequence: CASSYSRNGDQPQHF.